These T cell receptor beta chains were read from a single sample in a study of blood T cell repertoires in COVID-19. TCRdb keeps only in-frame clones here, not all; method: immunoSEQ multiplex PCR. Here the sample spans approximately 270,000 clones, roughly 89% being singletons. The sample was PBMCs or T cells enriched from blood (not recorded which). All receptors derive from a woman aged 55-69 years who had recovered from COVID-19. The CDR3 runs from the conserved cysteine through the conserved F or W. Each record gives: D gene, clone size, J gene, CDR3 length, V gene, CDR3 DNA, CDR3 protein. The D gene is left open where the match is weak. Some rows have no size entry. The others give once, few or many, or a class for an expanded clone.

TRBD2,.,TRBJ2-1,15,TRBV7-2,TGTGCCAGCGCTCAACGGGCTAGCGGGACGTTTGAGCAGTTCTTC,CASAQRASGTFEQFF
.,.,TRBJ1-6,15,TRBV15,TGTGCCACCACTCAAGGCTTTTCCCGGGGTTCACCCCTCCACTTT,CATTQGFSRGSPLHF
TRBD1,.,TRBJ2-5,14,TRBV5-5,TGTGCCAGCAGCGCCCAAACAGGGGAGCAGACCCAGTACTTC,CASSAQTGEQTQYF
.,.,TRBJ2-2,14,TRBV10-2,TGCGCCAGCAGTGTGCAGGGCAACACCGGGGAGCTGTTTTTT,CASSVQGNTGELFF
.,.,TRBJ1-5,16,TRBV2,TGTGCCAGCAGTGAAGAGGGGGGGGCAGGCAATCAGCCCCAGCATTTT,CASSEEGGAGNQPQHF
.,.,TRBJ1-1,14,TRBV6-1,TGTGCCAGCAGTGAAGCTTCCGGACAGCCTAAAGCTTTCTTT,CASSEASGQPKAFF
.,.,TRBJ2-7,13,TRBV11-3,TGTGCCAGCAGTTTGGGGGGCTCCTACGAGCAGTACTTC,CASSLGGSYEQYF
.,once,TRBJ2-3,13,TRBV24-1,TGTGCCTCCGCGCAGGGTTCGGCGGATACGCAGTATTTT,CASAQGSADTQYF
.,.,TRBJ1-6,16,TRBV5-1,TGCGCCAGCAGCTTTCGACAGCCGCTTTATAATTCACCCCTCCACTTT,CASSFRQPLYNSPLHF
.,.,TRBJ1-1,13,TRBV7-3,TGTGCCAGCAGCTTACAGGTGGACACTGAAGCTTTCTTT,CASSLQVDTEAFF
TRBD1,.,TRBJ1-1,19,TRBV3-1/TRBV3-2,TGTGCCAGCAGCCAAGAGGCGCAGGGGGCAACTAAACTTAACACTGAAGCTTTCTTT,CASSQEAQGATKLNTEAFF
TRBD1,.,TRBJ1-1,12,TRBV5-8,TGTGCCAGCACTGCAGGGGGCAGGGAAGCTTTCTTT,CASTAGGREAFF
TRBD2,.,TRBJ2-5,14,TRBV9,TGTGCCAGCAGCTCACCCGTAGGGGAGGGCACCCAGTACTTC,CASSSPVGEGTQYF
TRBD1,.,TRBJ1-2,16,TRBV5-5,TGTGCCAGCAGCTTGGGACCACAGGGGAACGCCTATGGCTACACCTTC,CASSLGPQGNAYGYTF
TRBD1,.,TRBJ2-5,14,TRBV2,TGTGCCAGCCTTCAGACAGGGGGCCAAGAGACCCAGTACTTC,CASLQTGGQETQYF
.,many,TRBJ1-1,16,TRBV28,TGTGCCAGCACCATCCCCAGGGGCCTAATGAACACTGAAGCTTTCTTT,CASTIPRGLMNTEAFF
TRBD1,.,TRBJ1-4,13,TRBV30,TGTGCCTGGAGCGGGACAGGGCATGAAAAACTGTTTTTT,CAWSGTGHEKLFF
TRBD2,.,TRBJ2-2,15,TRBV18,TGTGCCAGCTCACCACCTCCGGGAGGGGCCGGGGAGCTGTTTTTT,CASSPPPGGAGELFF
.,.,TRBJ1-2,14,TRBV2,TGTGCCAGCGTTGTAGGTCCGGGACTCCAATCCCACACCTTC,CASVVGPGLQSHTF
.,.,TRBJ1-6,14,TRBV28,TGTGCCAGCAGTTGGACGGGGAATAATTCACCCCTCCACTTT,CASSWTGNNSPLHF
.,.,TRBJ2-1,15,TRBV4-1,TGCGCCAGCAGCCAAGGGCGGGACTCCTACAATGAGCAGTTCTTC,CASSQGRDSYNEQFF
.,.,TRBJ1-2,13,TRBV6-1,TGTGCCAGCAGTGAATCAGGGTCCTATGGCTACACCTTC,CASSESGSYGYTF
.,.,TRBJ1-2,15,TRBV19,TGTGCCAGTAGTTTTACGGACGGAGGAAACTATGGCTACACCTTC,CASSFTDGGNYGYTF
TRBD1,.,TRBJ1-5,13,TRBV12-3/TRBV12-4,TGTGCCAGCAGGGGGACAGCCAATCAGCCCCAGCATTTT,CASRGTANQPQHF
.,.,TRBJ2-7,12,TRBV10-1,TGCGCCAGCAGTGACGATGGGGGGAAGCAGTACTTC,CASSDDGGKQYF
.,.,TRBJ1-5,13,TRBV27,TGTGCCAGCAGAGGTACTTGGGGAGGGCCCCAGCATTTT,CASRGTWGGPQHF
.,.,TRBJ2-2,16,TRBV7-5,TGTGCCAGAAGTCACGTGGAGGGGGCGTGCACCGGGGAGCTGTTTTTT,CARSHVEGACTGELFF
TRBD1,.,TRBJ1-5,17,TRBV19,TGTGCCAGTAGTACGGGACAGGGGGCTTATAGCAATCAGCCCCAGCATTTT,CASSTGQGAYSNQPQHF
.,.,TRBJ1-3,10,TRBV19,TGTGCCACCCAACAAAACACCATATATTTT,CATQQNTIYF
.,.,TRBJ1-5,15,TRBV27,TGTGCCAGCAGTTTCCACCGGGACACCAATCAGCCCCAGCATTTT,CASSFHRDTNQPQHF
TRBD1,.,TRBJ1-6,17,TRBV19,TGTGCCAGTAGTATGGAACAGGGGGCTTCCTATAATTCACCCCTCCACTTT,CASSMEQGASYNSPLHF
TRBD1,.,TRBJ2-7,16,TRBV6-1,TGTGCCAGCAGTGAAGCGGGGACAGGCTCAGGCTACGAGCAGTACTTC,CASSEAGTGSGYEQYF
.,.,TRBJ1-4,17,TRBV21-1,TGTGCCAGCACCGCGGGGGGCAGGGATCCCGGTAATGAAAAACTGTTTTTT,CASTAGGRDPGNEKLFF
.,few,TRBJ1-2,12,TRBV28,TGTGCCAGCAGTCAACTCTCCTATGGCTACACCTTC,CASSQLSYGYTF
.,.,TRBJ2-2,11,TRBV19,TGTGCCACCAAGGAGGCCGGGGAGCTGTTTTTT,CATKEAGELFF
TRBD1,once,TRBJ1-1,15,TRBV7-3,TGTGCCAGCAGCCCCCGGGACAGACAGAACACTGAAGCTTTCTTT,CASSPRDRQNTEAFF
TRBD2,.,TRBJ2-5,17,TRBV5-4,TGTGCCAGCAGCCTCGGGACTAGCGGGGGACGCCAAGAGACCCAGTACTTC,CASSLGTSGGRQETQYF
TRBD1,once,TRBJ2-5,14,TRBV18,TGTGCCAGCTCACCTAGACAGGGAAGGGAGACCCAGTACTTC,CASSPRQGRETQYF
TRBD1,.,TRBJ1-4,17,TRBV5-1,TGCGCCAGCAGCTTCCCCCCCCCAGGGGGCGCTGAGGAAAAACTGTTTTTT,CASSFPPPGGAEEKLFF
.,.,TRBJ1-5,13,TRBV5-1,TGCGCCAGCAGACTCATGAGCAATCAGCCCCAGCATTTT,CASRLMSNQPQHF
.,once,TRBJ2-3,14,TRBV9,TGTGCCAGCAGCTTTGGGGGGAGCAGAGATACGCAGTATTTT,CASSFGGSRDTQYF
.,.,TRBJ2-5,13,TRBV5-1,TGCGCCAGCAGCAGGGGTCTCCAAGAGACCCAGTACTTC,CASSRGLQETQYF
.,.,TRBJ2-3,15,TRBV18,TGTGCCAGCTCACAACGACTAGACCGCACAGATACGCAGTATTTT,CASSQRLDRTDTQYF
.,once,TRBJ2-2,14,TRBV4-1,TGCGCCAGCAGCCAAGATCATAACACCGGGGAGCTGTTTTTT,CASSQDHNTGELFF
.,few,TRBJ1-5,14,TRBV2,TGTGCCAGCAGTAAGGACGGGGGGAATCAGCCCCAGCATTTT,CASSKDGGNQPQHF
.,.,TRBJ1-4,15,TRBV19,TGTGCCAGTAGTATAGTTGGCCCCAGGGCTGAAAAACTGTTTTTT,CASSIVGPRAEKLFF